What follows is one TCR beta chain and its context. This entry belongs to a study of blood T cell repertoires in COVID-19. The authors' processing: Nucleated cell number was recorded as an estimate derived from reference gene primer amplification. Sequenced by immunoSEQ multiplex PCR; TCRdb stores in-frame clones only, minus some. V, J and clone size reflect that table, while D and trimming were determined from the DNA. The sample has 150,000 or so clones, around 86% seen once. Deletions cut 0 bases from V and 9 bases from J, with 11 bases between. The germline gives CDR1 MNHEY, CDR2 SMNVEV (reference sequence). The CDR3 totals 13 residues.

The specimen was peripheral blood. The clonotype was recovered from an elderly man with acute or convalescent COVID-19. V is TRBV27 and J is TRBJ1-1; D unresolved. The DNA of the CDR3 is TGTGCCAGCAGTTTATCCGGTTGGGCGAAAGCTTTCTTT. Translated: CASSLSGWAKAFF.